One and the same sample provided the 27 T cell receptor beta chains below, sequenced in a study of monozygotic twins with inflammatory bowel disease. TCRdb reprocessed the 5' RACE reads; each CDR3 protein has one entry and no DNA is given. Its clone listing holds approximately 100,000 distinct CDR3 sequences. Sequences were obtained from blood. The receptors stem from a human donor with ulcerative colitis or Crohn's disease, or a healthy co-twin of an affected twin (not recorded which).

This sequence joins TRBV5-4 and TRBJ2-7; the D call from TCRdb, TRBD2, cannot be confirmed without DNA. CDR3 size: 15 residues. CDR1 is SGHNT, CDR2 YYREEE, per germline (reference sequence). The CDR3 loop reads CASSLGGLGTYEQYF. Full variable domain (rest looked up from reference TRBV5-4 and TRBJ2-7): ETGVTQSPTHLIKTRGQQVTLRCSSQSGHNTVSWYQQALGQGPQFIFQYYREEENGRGNFPPRFSGLQFPNYSSELNVNALELDDSALYLCASSLGGLGTYEQYFGPGTRLTVT.

The chain is built from TRBV5-1 and TRBJ2-3. The CDR3 runs to 15 residues. CDR1 and CDR2 (germline): SGHRS, YFSETQ. The CDR3 sequence is CASKLLMADTDTQYF.

The CDR3: CASSPRQGEETQYF. The V and J genes are TRBV9 and TRBJ2-5; as DNA is missing, the TRBD1 call by TCRdb cannot be tested. Germline lookup yields CDR1 SGDLS and CDR2 YYNGEE. The CDR3 length is 14 residues. Filled out from reference TRBV9 and TRBJ2-5, the complete variable domain reads DSGVTQTPKHLITATGQRVTLRCSPRSGDLSVYWYQQSLDQGLQFLIQYYNGEERAKGNILERFSAQQFPDLHSELNLSSLELGDSALYFCASSPRQGEETQYFGPGTRLLVL.

V gene TRBV7-9 combines with J gene TRBJ2-2; TCRdb names TRBD1, which stays unverified in the absence of DNA. Germline V gene data show CDR1 as SEHNR and CDR2 as FQNEAQ (reference sequence). The CDR3 contains 14 residues. The CDR3 loop is CASSLLGATGELFF.

The chain links TRBV7-2 to TRBJ1-1; TCRdb picks TRBD1, but there is no DNA to check that call. Germline loops: CDR1 SGHTA, CDR2 FQGNSA. The CDR3 runs 14 residues. Here the CDR3 reads CATSSDRANTEAFF.

V is TRBV4-1 and J is TRBJ2-5. Germline values: CDR1 MGHRA, CDR2 YSYEKL. CDR3 length equals 13 residues. CDR3 residues: CASSQPEVETQYF.

The rearrangement links TRBV18 to TRBJ2-3; no DNA is available, so the TRBD2 call from TCRdb remains unchecked. Germline CDR1 KGHSH, CDR2 LQKENI. This CDR3 is built from 18 residues. The chain's CDR3 is CASSPLRFGSGGADTQYF.

V usage is TRBV3-1 and J usage is TRBJ2-6. The germline CDR1 and CDR2 sequences are LGHDT and YNNKEL (reference sequence). The CDR3 length is 15 residues. The CDR3 region is CASSQSPSGANVLTF.

V usage is TRBV28 and J usage is TRBJ1-2. The CDR3 length is 12 residues. Per the germline V gene, CDR1 is MDHEN and CDR2 is SYDVKM. CDR3 sequence reads: CASSRGIYGYTF.

V gene TRBV4-1 combines with J gene TRBJ1-1; TCRdb selects TRBD1, and the lack of DNA leaves this call unchecked. Germline loops: CDR1 MGHRA, CDR2 YSYEKL. The CDR3 covers 17 residues. CDR3 region: CASSQDPGTGIRTEAFF.

The chain joins TRBV20-1 to TRBJ2-1; there is no DNA to check the TCRdb D call of TRBD2. Looked up from germline, CDR1 is DFQATT and CDR2 is SNEGSKA (reference sequence). The CDR3 totals 13 residues. Here the CDR3 reads CSEGARGFNEQFF.

The chain is built from TRBV12-3 or TRBV12-4 and TRBJ2-5; TCRdb selects TRBD1, and the lack of DNA leaves this call unchecked. The CDR3 covers 16 residues. CDR3 sequence reads: CASSGWGQGTRETQYF.

The chain joins TRBV4-2 to TRBJ2-2. The length of the CDR3 is 17 residues. Per the germline V gene, CDR1 is LGHNA and CDR2 is YNFKEQ. The CDR3 sequence is CASSQDPRSGSTGELFF.

The chain employs TRBV5-1 and TRBJ2-1. Germline V gene sequence: CDR1 SGHRS, CDR2 YFSETQ. The CDR3 extends over 11 amino acids. CDR3 loop: CASRGLGEQFF.

The CDR3 here is CASSAQIFSGNQPQHF. This chain joins TRBV5-5 and TRBJ1-5. In germline, CDR1 is SGHKS, CDR2 YYEKEE (reference sequence). This CDR3 spans 16 amino acids.

The chain links TRBV21-1 to TRBJ1-1. TRBV21-1 is termed a pseudogene. This CDR3 spans 15 amino acids. This CDR3 is CASSKVSQGGTEAFF.

The V and J genes are TRBV9 and TRBJ2-7; the TRBD2 assignment by TCRdb is unverifiable without DNA. Looked up from germline, CDR1 is SGDLS and CDR2 is YYNGEE. The CDR3 is made up of 16 amino acids. CDR3 protein: CASSGGARLYPYEQYF.

V usage is TRBV4-3 and J usage is TRBJ2-3; TCRdb picks TRBD2, but there is no DNA to check that call. The CDR3 consists of 16 residues. Germline V gene data show CDR1 as LGHNA and CDR2 as YSLEER. The CDR3: CASSQEASGFTDTQYF.

The chain carries TRBV3-1 and TRBJ2-7. This CDR3 spans 11 amino acids. CDR1 is LGHDT, CDR2 YNNKEL, per germline (reference sequence). The CDR3: CASSQRYEQYF.

The V call is TRBV19, the J call TRBJ1-1; the D gene TCRdb calls, TRBD1, cannot be checked with no DNA. Per germline, CDR1 LNHDA and CDR2 SQIVND (reference sequence). This CDR3 has 14 residues. The CDR3 sequence is CASSSQGQGAEAFF.

The chain has TRBV4-3 and TRBJ2-7; TCRdb outputs TRBD1, but without DNA this stays unchecked. CDR1 and CDR2 (germline): LGHNA, YSLEER. This CDR3 has 15 amino acids. CDR3 region: CASSQGPGTDYEQYF.

CDR3 sequence reads: CASTMTGGNGYGYTF. J is TRBJ1-2 and V is TRBV12-3 or TRBV12-4; TCRdb returns TRBD1, unconfirmable since there is no DNA. The CDR3 runs to 15 residues.

CDR3: CASSPQLAVLGTQYF. This chain uses TRBV18 with TRBJ2-5; TCRdb gives TRBD2 as the D gene, but with no DNA this cannot be confirmed. Germline CDR1 is KGHSH and CDR2 is LQKENI. The CDR3 consists of 15 residues.

This chain connects TRBV11-2 to TRBJ2-2; TCRdb reports TRBD1, a call that lacks DNA to check it against. CDR1 SGHAT and CDR2 FQNNGV come from the germline V gene. The CDR3 has 14 amino acids. CDR3 protein: CASGGSSESGELFF.

The genes are TRBV20-1 and TRBJ1-1; TCRdb designates TRBD1, a call that cannot be tested without DNA. The CDR3 consists of 13 residues. Looked up from germline, CDR1 is DFQATT and CDR2 is SNEGSKA (reference sequence). The CDR3 sequence: CSAMDRRTTEAFF.

V is TRBV7-9 and J is TRBJ2-3; TCRdb lists TRBD1, though no DNA is available to test this call. CDR3 length: 14 residues. In germline, CDR1 is SEHNR, CDR2 FQNEAQ (reference sequence). Here the CDR3 reads CASSRTGVADTQYF. The whole variable domain, remainder taken from reference TRBV7-9 and TRBJ2-3, is DTGVSQNPRHKITKRGQNVTFRCDPISEHNRLYWYRQTLGQGPEFLTYFQNEAQLEKSRLLSDRFSAERPKGSFSTLEIQRTEQGDSAMYLCASSRTGVADTQYFGPGTRLTVL.

This sequence joins TRBV12-3 or TRBV12-4 and TRBJ1-1; there is no DNA to check the TCRdb D call of TRBD1. The CDR3 runs 14 residues. CDR3 in amino acids: CASSLGAGGGEAFF.